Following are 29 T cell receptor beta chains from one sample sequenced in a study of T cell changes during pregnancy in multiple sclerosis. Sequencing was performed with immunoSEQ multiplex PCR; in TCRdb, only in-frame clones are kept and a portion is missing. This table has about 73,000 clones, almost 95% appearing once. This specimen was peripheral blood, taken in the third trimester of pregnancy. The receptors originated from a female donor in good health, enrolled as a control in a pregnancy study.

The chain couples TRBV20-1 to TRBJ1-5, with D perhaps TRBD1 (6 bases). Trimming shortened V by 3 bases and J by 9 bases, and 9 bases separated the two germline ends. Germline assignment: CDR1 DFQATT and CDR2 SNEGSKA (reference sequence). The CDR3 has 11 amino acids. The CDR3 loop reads CSASGGAPQHF. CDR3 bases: TGCAGTGCTAGTGGGGGGGCGCCCCAGCATTTT.

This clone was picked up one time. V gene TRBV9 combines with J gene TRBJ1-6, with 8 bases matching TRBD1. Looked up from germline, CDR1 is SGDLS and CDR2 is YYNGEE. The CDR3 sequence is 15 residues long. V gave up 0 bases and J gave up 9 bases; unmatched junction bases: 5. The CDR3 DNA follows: TGTGCCAGCAGCGTAGCGAGGACAGGGTTTTCACCCCTCCACTTT. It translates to CASSVARTGFSPLHF.

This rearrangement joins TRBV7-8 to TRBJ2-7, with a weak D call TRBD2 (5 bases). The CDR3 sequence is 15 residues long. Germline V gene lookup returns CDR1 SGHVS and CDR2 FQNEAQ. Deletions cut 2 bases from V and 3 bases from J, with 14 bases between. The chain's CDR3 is CASSLRPAGDYEQYF. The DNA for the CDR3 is TGTGCCAGCAGCTTACGTCCCGCCGGGGACTACGAGCAGTACTTC.

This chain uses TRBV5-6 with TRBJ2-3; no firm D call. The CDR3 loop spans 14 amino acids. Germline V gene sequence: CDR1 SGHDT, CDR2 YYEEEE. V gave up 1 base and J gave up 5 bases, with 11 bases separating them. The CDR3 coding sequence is TGTGCCAGCAGCTTGAATCTAGGCAGAGATACGCAGTATTTT. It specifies CASSLNLGRDTQYF.

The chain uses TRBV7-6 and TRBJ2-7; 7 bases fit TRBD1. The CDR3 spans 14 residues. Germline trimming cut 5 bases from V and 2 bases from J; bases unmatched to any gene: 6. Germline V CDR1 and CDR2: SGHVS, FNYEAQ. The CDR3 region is CASSPRQGAYEQYF. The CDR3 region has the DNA TGTGCCAGCAGCCCGAGACAGGGTGCCTACGAGCAGTACTTC.

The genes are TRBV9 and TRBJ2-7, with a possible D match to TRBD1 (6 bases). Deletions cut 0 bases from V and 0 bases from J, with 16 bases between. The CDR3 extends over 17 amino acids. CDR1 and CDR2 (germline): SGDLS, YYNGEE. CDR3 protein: CASSVGINRDNSYEQYF. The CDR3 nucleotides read TGTGCCAGCAGCGTAGGGATCAACCGGGACAACTCCTACGAGCAGTACTTC.

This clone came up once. The CDR3 nucleotides read TGCGCCAGCAGCTTGGACCTAGGAGCCGATACGCAGTATTTT. Translating it yields CASSLDLGADTQYF. The chain employs TRBV5-1 and TRBJ2-3; no reliable D call. Germline loops: CDR1 SGHRS, CDR2 YFSETQ. V was trimmed by 0 bases and J by 6 bases, leaving 11 bases between them. This CDR3 contains 14 residues.

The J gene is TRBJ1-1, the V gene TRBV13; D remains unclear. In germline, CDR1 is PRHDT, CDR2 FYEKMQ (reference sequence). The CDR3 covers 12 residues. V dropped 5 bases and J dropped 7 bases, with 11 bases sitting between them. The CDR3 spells CASSLPGGEAFF. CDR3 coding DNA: TGTGCCAGCAGCCTGCCCGGAGGTGAAGCTTTCTTT.

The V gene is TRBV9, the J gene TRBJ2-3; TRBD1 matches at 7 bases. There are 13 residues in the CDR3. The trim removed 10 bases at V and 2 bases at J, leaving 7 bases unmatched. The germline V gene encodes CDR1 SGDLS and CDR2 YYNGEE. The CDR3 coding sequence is TGTGCCTCCCAAGGGGGCTACACAGATACGCAGTATTTT. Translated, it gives CASQGGYTDTQYF.

The CDR3 DNA follows: TGTGCCAGCAGCTTAGACAGGGGCTCCGGGGAGCTGTTTTTT. Amino acid sequence: CASSLDRGSGELFF. The gene calls are TRBV7-2 and TRBJ2-2; 7 bases agree with TRBD1. The CDR3 is 14 residues long. Looked up from germline, CDR1 is SGHTA and CDR2 is FQGNSA. V shed 1 base and J 6 bases; nucleotides not matched to a gene: 2.

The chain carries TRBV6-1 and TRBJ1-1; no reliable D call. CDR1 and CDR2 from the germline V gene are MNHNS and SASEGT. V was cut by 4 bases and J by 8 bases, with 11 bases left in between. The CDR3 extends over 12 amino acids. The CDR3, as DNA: TGTGCCAGCAGTGGAGAGCCTTTGGAAGCTTTCTTT. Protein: CASSGEPLEAFF.

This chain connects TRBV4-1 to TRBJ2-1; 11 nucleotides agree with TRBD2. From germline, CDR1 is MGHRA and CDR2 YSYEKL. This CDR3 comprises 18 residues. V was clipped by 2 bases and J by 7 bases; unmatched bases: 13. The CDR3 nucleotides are TGCGCCAGCAGCCAACTCACCATAGCGGGGGGGCCCAGGAATGAGCAGTTCTTC. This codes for CASSQLTIAGGPRNEQFF.

CDR3 in DNA: TGTGCCAGCAGCTTAGCGGGGGGTCCTAGCTCCTACGAGCAGTACTTC. Encoded protein: CASSLAGGPSSYEQYF. The chain uses TRBV7-2 and TRBJ2-7; D perhaps matches TRBD2 (6 bases). The V and J ends lost 0 bases and 0 bases respectively, with 12 bases between them. Germline V CDR1 and CDR2: SGHTA, FQGNSA. CDR3 length: 16 amino acids.

CDR3 sequence (DNA): TGTGCCAGCAGCCTTCGACAGGGGGCCTACAATGAGCAGTTCTTC. It is translated as CASSLRQGAYNEQFF. This chain links TRBV7-2 with TRBJ2-1, with 9 bases aligning to TRBD1. Per the germline V gene, CDR1 is SGHTA and CDR2 is FQGNSA. This CDR3 spans 15 amino acids. J was trimmed by 2 bases and V by 5 bases; bases with no gene match: 4.

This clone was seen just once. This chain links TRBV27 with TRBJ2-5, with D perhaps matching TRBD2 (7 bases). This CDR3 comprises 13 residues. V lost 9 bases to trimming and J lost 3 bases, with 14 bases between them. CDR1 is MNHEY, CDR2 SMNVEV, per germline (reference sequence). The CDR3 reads CASGGAGEETQYF. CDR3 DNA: TGTGCCAGTGGGGGGGCAGGGGAAGAGACCCAGTACTTC.

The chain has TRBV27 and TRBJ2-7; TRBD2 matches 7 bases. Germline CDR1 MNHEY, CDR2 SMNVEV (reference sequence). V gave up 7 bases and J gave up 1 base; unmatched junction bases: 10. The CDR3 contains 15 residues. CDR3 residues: CASTYLADRSYEQYF. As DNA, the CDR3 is TGTGCCAGCACCTACCTAGCGGATCGGTCCTACGAGCAGTACTTC.

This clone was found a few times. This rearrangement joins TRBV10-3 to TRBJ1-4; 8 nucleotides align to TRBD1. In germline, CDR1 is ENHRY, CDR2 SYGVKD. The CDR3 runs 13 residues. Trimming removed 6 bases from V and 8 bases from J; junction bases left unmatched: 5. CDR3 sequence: CAIRQGEREKLFF. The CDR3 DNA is TGTGCCATCAGACAGGGGGAGCGGGAAAAACTGTTTTTT.

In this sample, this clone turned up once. CDR3 sequence: CSVEDRYTDTQYF. The CDR3 bases are TGCAGCGTTGAGGACAGGTACACAGATACGCAGTATTTT. This chain joins TRBV29-1 and TRBJ2-3; 7 nucleotides align to TRBD1. The CDR3 totals 13 residues. J was trimmed by 2 bases and V by 3 bases; bases with no gene match: 2. Germline CDR1 is SQVTM and CDR2 is ANQGSEA.

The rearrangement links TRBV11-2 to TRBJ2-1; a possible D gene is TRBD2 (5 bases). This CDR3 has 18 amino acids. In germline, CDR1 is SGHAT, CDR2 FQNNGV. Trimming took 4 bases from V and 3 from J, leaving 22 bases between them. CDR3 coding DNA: TGTGCCAGCAGCTCCTACCAAGGCAGGACTGTTAACTACAATGAGCAGTTCTTC. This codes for CASSSYQGRTVNYNEQFF.

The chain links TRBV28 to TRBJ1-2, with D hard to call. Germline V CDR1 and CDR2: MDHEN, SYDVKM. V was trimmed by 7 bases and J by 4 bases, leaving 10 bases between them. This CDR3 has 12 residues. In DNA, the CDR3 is TGTGCCAGCACCCCCTGGAGCTATGGCTACACCTTC. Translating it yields CASTPWSYGYTF.

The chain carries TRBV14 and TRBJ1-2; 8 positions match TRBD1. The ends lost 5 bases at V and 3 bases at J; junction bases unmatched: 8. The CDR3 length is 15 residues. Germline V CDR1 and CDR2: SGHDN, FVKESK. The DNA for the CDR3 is TGTGCCAGCAGCTCCTATACAGGGGGTGACTATGGCTACACCTTC. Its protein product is CASSSYTGGDYGYTF.

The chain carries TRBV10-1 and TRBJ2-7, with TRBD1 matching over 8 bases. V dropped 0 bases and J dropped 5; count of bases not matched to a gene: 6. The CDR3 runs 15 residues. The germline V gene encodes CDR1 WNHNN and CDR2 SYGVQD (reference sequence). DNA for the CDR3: TGCGCCAGCAGTGAGTCGGGCAGGGGGCTGAACGAGCAGTACTTC. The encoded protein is CASSESGRGLNEQYF.

CDR3 protein: CASSMGLNNEQFF. As DNA, the CDR3 is TGTGCCAGCAGCATGGGACTAAACAATGAGCAGTTCTTC. V usage is TRBV7-6 and J usage is TRBJ2-1; 7 bases align to TRBD2. Germline V gives CDR1 SGHVS, CDR2 FNYEAQ. The CDR3 is 13 amino acids. The V segment lost 5 bases and the J segment 5 bases; nucleotides outside the gene matches: 3.

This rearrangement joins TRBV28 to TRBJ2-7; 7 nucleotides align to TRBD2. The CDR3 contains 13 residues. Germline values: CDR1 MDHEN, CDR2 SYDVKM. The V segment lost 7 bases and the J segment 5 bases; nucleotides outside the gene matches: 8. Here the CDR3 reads CASIQRGLDEQYF. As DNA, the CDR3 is TGTGCCAGCATACAGCGGGGTCTCGACGAGCAGTACTTC.

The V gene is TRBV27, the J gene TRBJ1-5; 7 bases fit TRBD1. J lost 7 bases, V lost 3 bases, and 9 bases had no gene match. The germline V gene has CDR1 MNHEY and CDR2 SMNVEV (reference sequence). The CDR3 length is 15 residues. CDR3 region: CASSFSGTANQPQHF. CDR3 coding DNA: TGTGCCAGCAGTTTCTCCGGGACAGCGAACCAGCCCCAGCATTTT.

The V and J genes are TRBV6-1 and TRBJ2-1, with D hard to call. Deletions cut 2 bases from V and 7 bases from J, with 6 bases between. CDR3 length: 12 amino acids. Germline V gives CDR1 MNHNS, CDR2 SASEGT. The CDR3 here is CASSERWNEQFF. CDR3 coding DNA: TGTGCCAGCAGTGAACGGTGGAATGAGCAGTTCTTC.

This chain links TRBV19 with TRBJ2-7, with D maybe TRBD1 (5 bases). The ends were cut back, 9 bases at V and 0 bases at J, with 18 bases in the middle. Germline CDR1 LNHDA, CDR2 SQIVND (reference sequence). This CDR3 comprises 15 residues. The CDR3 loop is CASASQATPSYEQYF. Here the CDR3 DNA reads TGTGCCAGCGCGTCACAGGCAACTCCCTCCTACGAGCAGTACTTC.

The CDR3 protein is CASSSLAEGNTGELFF. The CDR3 DNA reads TGTGCCAGCAGCTCTTTAGCGGAGGGGAACACCGGGGAGCTGTTTTTT. The genes are TRBV7-6 and TRBJ2-2; maybe TRBD2 (6 bases). Germline loops: CDR1 SGHVS, CDR2 FNYEAQ. The CDR3 extends over 16 amino acids. The ends were cut back, 4 bases at V and 1 base at J, with 13 bases in the middle.

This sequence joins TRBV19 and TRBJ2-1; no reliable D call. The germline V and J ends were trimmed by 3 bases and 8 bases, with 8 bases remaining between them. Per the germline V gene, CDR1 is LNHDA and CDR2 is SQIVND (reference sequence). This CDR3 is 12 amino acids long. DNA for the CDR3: TGTGCCAGTAGTATTCCCTCGGATGAGCAGTTCTTC. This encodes CASSIPSDEQFF.